This T cell receptor (beta chain) emerged from a study of blood T cells in healthy people across ages. The study's findings and limits: In these data, TCR beta diversity tracked strongly with naive T cell percentage. There were more naive CD4+ cells and higher diversity in long-lived donors than in aged donors. Per million T cells, the diversity of TCR beta decreased roughly linearly as age advanced.

V shed 2 bases and J shed 2 bases, with 12 bases lying between them. The CDR3 spans 15 residues. Germline CDR1 reads MDHEN; CDR2 reads SYDVKM. This clonotype was seen a few times. What it recognizes is unknown. A second about 6 to 12 cycle PCR used barcoded and J-beta primers. Each TCR beta cDNA got a 12-nucleotide random molecular identifier. TCRdb re-called the 5' RACE reads through MiXCR, storing one row per CDR3 protein. The data show some 1.7 million distinct CDR3 sequences, with 28% seen just once and roughly 8% held by the top ten. The receptor was derived from a woman in her twenties or thirties in good health. The specimen sequenced was blood. The J gene is TRBJ1-1, the V gene TRBV28; D not resolved. The CDR3 sequence: CASSLKGAGNTEAFF. The CDR3 coding sequence is TGTGCCAGCAGTTTAAAGGGAGCAGGAAACACTGAAGCTTTCTTT.